This T cell receptor (beta chain) was captured by sequencing in a study of blood T cell repertoires in COVID-19. Whole-study context: Acute-phase and convalescent COVID-19 samples originated in the United States, Italy and Spain. Sample material is recorded as cDNA or gDNA derived from T cells, B-cell-depleted T cells, or PBMCs.

Original processing notes: Using reference gene primer amplification, nucleated cell counts were estimated. This table comes from immunoSEQ multiplex PCR, and its TCRdb copy is limited to in-frame clones, with some not included. V, J and clone size derive from that table, while D and trimming were established from the DNA sequence. The sample gives approximately 170,000 clones, roughly 85% of which show up once; over 7.5% is in the top ten. Germline lookup yields CDR1 LGHDT and CDR2 YNNKEL (reference sequence). This CDR3 is 17 amino acids long. The V end lost 4 bases, the J end lost 3 bases, and 19 bases lay between the germline ends.

This chain connects TRBV3-1 (or the pseudogene TRBV3-2) to TRBJ1-3, with a weak D call TRBD1 (5 bases). Sequencing was done on a sample of peripheral blood. This TCR was sampled from a man aged 45 to 65 with active or convalescent COVID-19. The chain's CDR3 is CASSLATGTFYGNTIYF. The CDR3 DNA reads as TGTGCCAGCAGCCTCGCTACCGGGACTTTTTATGGAAACACCATATATTTT.